This T cell receptor (beta chain) appears in the sequencing data of a study of human T cells and chemical hapten exposure. For the study at large: Throughout the approximately 25-week study, diphenylcyclopropenone was applied weekly to the patients' scalps.

This clonotype was recorded at least ten times. As yet, its antigen is unknown. Time point indicated: pre-sensitization, week 0. The treatment denotes: therapeutic diphenylcyclopropenone sensitization with weekly scalp DPC. Only after blood had been drawn was each patch test applied. Germline values: CDR1 WSHSY, CDR2 SAAADI. This CDR3 contains 16 residues. V was cut by 2 bases and J by 4 bases, with 14 bases left in between. Whole-study findings and limits: DPC sensitization left the count of TCRs above 1 in 1000 unchanged.

TCRdb re-derived calls from the RACE reads in MiXCR, one entry per CDR3 protein. Among over 300,000 distinct CDR3 sequences, 4% to 6% were seen once, and the ten largest hold 2.5% to 3%. The receptor was isolated from a woman aged 45-65 years with alopecia areata. Some clones in this sample may be carry-over from other donors' samples. Sequencing used whole blood, obtained in connection with sensitization to the hapten diphenylcyclopropenone (DPC). V and J are TRBV10-2 and TRBJ2-2; TRBD1 might be the D (5 bases). The chain's CDR3 is CASSEVRQILTGELFF. DNA for the CDR3: TGCGCCAGCAGTGAGGTTAGACAGATACTCACCGGGGAGCTGTTTTTT.